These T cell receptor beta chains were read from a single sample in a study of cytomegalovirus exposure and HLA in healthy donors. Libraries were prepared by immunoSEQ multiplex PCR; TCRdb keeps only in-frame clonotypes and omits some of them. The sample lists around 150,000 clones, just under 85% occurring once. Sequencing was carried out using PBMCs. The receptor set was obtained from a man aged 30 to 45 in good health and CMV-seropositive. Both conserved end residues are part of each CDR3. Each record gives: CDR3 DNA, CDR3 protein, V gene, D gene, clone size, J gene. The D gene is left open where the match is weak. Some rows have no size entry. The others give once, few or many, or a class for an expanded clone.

CDR3nt: TGTGCCAGCAGCTCAATAGACTCCCAGAACACCGGGGAGCTGTTTTTT
CDR3aa: CASSSIDSQNTGELFF
v_gene: TRBV7-3
d_gene: .
abundance: .
j_gene: TRBJ2-2

CDR3nt: TGTGCCATTACAAGGACAGCGTCTCAAGAGCAGTACTTC
CDR3aa: CAITRTASQEQYF
v_gene: TRBV10-3
d_gene: .
abundance: .
j_gene: TRBJ2-7

CDR3nt: TGTGCCAGCAGCGTGACGGGAGCCACCCTTACCCAGTACTTC
CDR3aa: CASSVTGATLTQYF
v_gene: TRBV9
d_gene: .
abundance: .
j_gene: TRBJ2-5

CDR3nt: TGTGCCAGCAGTCTTTTCAGGGGATCCTACACCGGGGAGCTGTTTTTT
CDR3aa: CASSLFRGSYTGELFF
v_gene: TRBV14
d_gene: .
abundance: .
j_gene: TRBJ2-2

CDR3nt: TGTGCCAGCAGCCAGGACAGGACCCCAGATGAGCAGTTCTTC
CDR3aa: CASSQDRTPDEQFF
v_gene: TRBV9
d_gene: TRBD1
abundance: .
j_gene: TRBJ2-1

CDR3nt: TGTGCCAGCAGCACTACTACAGGGGGCTATACTGAAGCTTTCTTT
CDR3aa: CASSTTTGGYTEAFF
v_gene: TRBV9
d_gene: TRBD1
abundance: .
j_gene: TRBJ1-1

CDR3nt: TGTGCCAGCTCACCACCGTCTTCAGAGACCCAGTACTTC
CDR3aa: CASSPPSSETQYF
v_gene: TRBV18
d_gene: .
abundance: few
j_gene: TRBJ2-5

CDR3nt: TGCGCCAGCAGCTTGGAGACTGGTGCAGATACGCAGTATTTT
CDR3aa: CASSLETGADTQYF
v_gene: TRBV5-1
d_gene: .
abundance: .
j_gene: TRBJ2-3

CDR3nt: TGCGCCAGCAGCCAACGGGAGGGTAGCTATGGCTACACCTTC
CDR3aa: CASSQREGSYGYTF
v_gene: TRBV4-1
d_gene: .
abundance: .
j_gene: TRBJ1-2

CDR3nt: TGTGCCAGCAGCTCTACCATGGGGCGGACAGGGATCACTGGAAACACCATATATTTT
CDR3aa: CASSSTMGRTGITGNTIYF
v_gene: TRBV7-2
d_gene: TRBD1
abundance: .
j_gene: TRBJ1-3

CDR3nt: TGCGCCAGCAGACAAGGTCCGGGACAGGTATTTGACCCCCAGCATTTT
CDR3aa: CASRQGPGQVFDPQHF
v_gene: TRBV4-1
d_gene: TRBD1
abundance: .
j_gene: TRBJ1-5

CDR3nt: TGTGCCAGCGCCCCAAATGGAGGGTATAATTCACCCCTCCACTTT
CDR3aa: CASAPNGGYNSPLHF
v_gene: TRBV5-6
d_gene: .
abundance: .
j_gene: TRBJ1-6

CDR3nt: TGTGCCAGTAGTAAAAGGACTGAGGCCTACAATGAGCAGTTCTTC
CDR3aa: CASSKRTEAYNEQFF
v_gene: TRBV19
d_gene: .
abundance: .
j_gene: TRBJ2-1

CDR3nt: TGTGCCAGCAGCTTAGCGAATTCGGAGATGGGGAACACTGAAGCTTTCTTT
CDR3aa: CASSLANSEMGNTEAFF
v_gene: TRBV7-8
d_gene: .
abundance: .
j_gene: TRBJ1-1

CDR3nt: TGCAGCGTTGTCCTGGGGGGAGAGCAGTACTTC
CDR3aa: CSVVLGGEQYF
v_gene: TRBV29-1
d_gene: .
abundance: .
j_gene: TRBJ2-7

CDR3nt: TGTGCCAGCAGCTTCTCCCTGGGGGGGGCCAATGAGCAGTTCTTC
CDR3aa: CASSFSLGGANEQFF
v_gene: TRBV7-2
d_gene: .
abundance: .
j_gene: TRBJ2-1

CDR3nt: TGTGCCATCGGGACAGCCCCGGGCGAGCAGTACTTC
CDR3aa: CAIGTAPGEQYF
v_gene: TRBV10-3
d_gene: TRBD1
abundance: .
j_gene: TRBJ2-7

CDR3nt: TGTGCCAGCAGCTGGGCCGGCGGAGGGACTGGGGCCAACGTCCTGACTTTC
CDR3aa: CASSWAGGGTGANVLTF
v_gene: TRBV13
d_gene: .
abundance: .
j_gene: TRBJ2-6

CDR3nt: TGTGCCACGGGGGGGTTCTCAGATACGCAGTATTTT
CDR3aa: CATGGFSDTQYF
v_gene: TRBV15
d_gene: TRBD2
abundance: once
j_gene: TRBJ2-3

CDR3nt: TGCGCCAGCAGCCAAGATCTTGAGGATGGCTACACCTTC
CDR3aa: CASSQDLEDGYTF
v_gene: TRBV5-5
d_gene: .
abundance: .
j_gene: TRBJ1-2

CDR3nt: TGTGCCAGCAGCCCCTACCGGGACAGGGTATCCTACGAGCAGTACTTC
CDR3aa: CASSPYRDRVSYEQYF
v_gene: TRBV7-2
d_gene: TRBD1
abundance: few
j_gene: TRBJ2-7

CDR3nt: TGTGCCAGCAGCTTAGGGGACAGGGGGCTCGGGGAGACCCAGTACTTC
CDR3aa: CASSLGDRGLGETQYF
v_gene: TRBV11-2
d_gene: TRBD1
abundance: .
j_gene: TRBJ2-5

CDR3nt: TGTGCCAGCAGCCGAGATAGATCCTACGAGCAGTACTTC
CDR3aa: CASSRDRSYEQYF
v_gene: TRBV2
d_gene: .
abundance: few
j_gene: TRBJ2-7

CDR3nt: TGCGCCAGCAGCCAAGAACAAGGTAGCGGGAGGAGGGGTGAGCAGTTCTTC
CDR3aa: CASSQEQGSGRRGEQFF
v_gene: TRBV4-1
d_gene: TRBD2
abundance: .
j_gene: TRBJ2-1

CDR3nt: TGTGCCAGCAGCTTAGACGGGAGGGCCACCGGGGAGCTGTTTTTT
CDR3aa: CASSLDGRATGELFF
v_gene: TRBV11-3
d_gene: TRBD2
abundance: .
j_gene: TRBJ2-2

CDR3nt: TGTGCCAGTAGTCAAGGCGGCAACCACCTTGGCTACACCTTC
CDR3aa: CASSQGGNHLGYTF
v_gene: TRBV19
d_gene: .
abundance: .
j_gene: TRBJ1-2

CDR3nt: TGTGCCAGCAGCCCAGTGGACAGGACAAGGGAAGAGACCCAGTACTTC
CDR3aa: CASSPVDRTREETQYF
v_gene: TRBV7-9
d_gene: TRBD1
abundance: .
j_gene: TRBJ2-5

CDR3nt: TGCGCCAGCAGCCTTGAACAGGGTGGTAAGACTGAAGCTTTCTTT
CDR3aa: CASSLEQGGKTEAFF
v_gene: TRBV5-1
d_gene: .
abundance: .
j_gene: TRBJ1-1

CDR3nt: TGTGCCAGCAGCGCAACCGGGACAGGAGTCTTCAATAGCTATGGCTACACCTTC
CDR3aa: CASSATGTGVFNSYGYTF
v_gene: TRBV7-9
d_gene: TRBD1
abundance: .
j_gene: TRBJ1-2